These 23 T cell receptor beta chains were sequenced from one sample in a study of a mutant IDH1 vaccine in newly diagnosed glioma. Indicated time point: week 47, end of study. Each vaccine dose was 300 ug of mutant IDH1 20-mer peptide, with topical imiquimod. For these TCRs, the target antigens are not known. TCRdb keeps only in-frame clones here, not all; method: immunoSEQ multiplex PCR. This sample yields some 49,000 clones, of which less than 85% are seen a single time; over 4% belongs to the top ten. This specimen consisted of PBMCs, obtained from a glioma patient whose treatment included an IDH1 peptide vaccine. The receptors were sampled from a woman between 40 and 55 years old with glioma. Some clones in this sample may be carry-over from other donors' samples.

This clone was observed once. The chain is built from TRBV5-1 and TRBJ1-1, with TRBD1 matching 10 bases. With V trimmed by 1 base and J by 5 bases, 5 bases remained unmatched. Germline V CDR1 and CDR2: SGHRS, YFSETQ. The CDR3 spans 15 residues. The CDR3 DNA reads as TGCGCCAGCAGCTTGCGCGACAGGGGGCGGACTGAAGCTTTCTTT. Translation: CASSLRDRGRTEAFF.

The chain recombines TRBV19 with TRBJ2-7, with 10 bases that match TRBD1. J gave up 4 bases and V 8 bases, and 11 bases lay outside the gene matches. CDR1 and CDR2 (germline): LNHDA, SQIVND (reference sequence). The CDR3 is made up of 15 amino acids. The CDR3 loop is CASAPGGQGSYEQYF. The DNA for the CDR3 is TGTGCCAGTGCACCTGGGGGACAGGGGTCATACGAGCAGTACTTC.

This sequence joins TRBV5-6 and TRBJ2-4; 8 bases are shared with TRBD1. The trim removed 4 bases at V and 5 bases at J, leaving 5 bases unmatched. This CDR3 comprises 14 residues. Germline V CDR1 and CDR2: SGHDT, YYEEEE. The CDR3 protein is CASSRTGIQNIQYF. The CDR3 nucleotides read TGTGCCAGCAGCCGGACAGGGATCCAAAACATTCAGTACTTC.

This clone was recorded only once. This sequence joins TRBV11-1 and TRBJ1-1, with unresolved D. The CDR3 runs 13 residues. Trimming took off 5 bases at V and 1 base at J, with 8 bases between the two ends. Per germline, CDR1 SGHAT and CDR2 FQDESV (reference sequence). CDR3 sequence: CASSNDGNTEAFF. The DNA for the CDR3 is TGTGCCAGCAGCAACGACGGGAACACTGAAGCTTTCTTT.

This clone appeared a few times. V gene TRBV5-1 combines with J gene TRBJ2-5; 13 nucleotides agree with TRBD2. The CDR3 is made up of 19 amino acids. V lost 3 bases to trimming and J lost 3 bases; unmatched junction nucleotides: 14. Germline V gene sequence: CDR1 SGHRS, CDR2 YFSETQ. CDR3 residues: CASSSVGLAGARFEETQYF. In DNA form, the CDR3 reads TGCGCCAGCAGCTCGGTAGGACTAGCGGGGGCCCGATTTGAAGAGACCCAGTACTTC. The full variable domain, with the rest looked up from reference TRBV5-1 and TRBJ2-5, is KAGVTQTPRYLIKTRGQQVTLSCSPISGHRSVSWYQQTPGQGLQFLFEYFSETQRNKGNFPGRFSGRQFSNSRSEMNVSTLELGDSALYLCASSSVGLAGARFEETQYFGPGTRLLVL.

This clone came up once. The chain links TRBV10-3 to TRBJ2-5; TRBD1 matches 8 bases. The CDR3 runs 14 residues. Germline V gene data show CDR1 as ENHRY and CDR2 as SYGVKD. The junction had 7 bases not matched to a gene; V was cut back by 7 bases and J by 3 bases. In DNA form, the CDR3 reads TGTGCCATCAAGACAGGGGCCGTAGAAGAGACCCAGTACTTC. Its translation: CAIKTGAVEETQYF.

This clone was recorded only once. This CDR3 is CASSYSSSIYEQYF. CDR3 sequence (DNA): TGTGCCAGCAGTTACTCTTCATCGATCTACGAGCAGTACTTC. This rearrangement joins TRBV6-5 to TRBJ2-7; D gene ambiguous. CDR3 size: 14 residues. Between the trimmed V and J ends, which lost 0 bases and 3 bases, there was a span of 9 bases. The germline CDR1 and CDR2 sequences are MNHEY and SVGAGI.

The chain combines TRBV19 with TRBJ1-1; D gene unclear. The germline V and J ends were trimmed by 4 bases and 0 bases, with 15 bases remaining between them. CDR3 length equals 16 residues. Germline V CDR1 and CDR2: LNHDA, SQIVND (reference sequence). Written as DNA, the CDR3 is TGTGCCAGTAGTACCATTCGGTTGACAATGAACACTGAAGCTTTCTTT. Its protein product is CASSTIRLTMNTEAFF.

CDR3 coding DNA: TGTGCCAGCAGCCAAGATAGAGGGGGCGGGGAGCTGTTTTTT. Its protein is CASSQDRGGGELFF. The V and J genes are TRBV4-2 and TRBJ2-2, with D possibly TRBD1 on 6 matching bases. Per germline, CDR1 LGHNA and CDR2 YNFKEQ. V lost 0 bases to trimming and J lost 7 bases, with 9 bases between them. This CDR3 spans 14 amino acids.

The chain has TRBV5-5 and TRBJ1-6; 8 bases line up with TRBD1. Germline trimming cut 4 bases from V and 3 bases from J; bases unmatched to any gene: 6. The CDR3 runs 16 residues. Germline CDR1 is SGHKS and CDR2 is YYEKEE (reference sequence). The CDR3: CASSAYRGIYNSPLHF. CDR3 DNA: TGTGCCAGCAGCGCCTACAGGGGGATCTATAATTCACCCCTCCACTTT. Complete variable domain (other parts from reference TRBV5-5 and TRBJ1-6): DAGVTQSPTHLIKTRGQQVTLRCSPISGHKSVSWYQQVLGQGPQFIFQYYEKEERGRGNFPDRFSARQFPNYSSELNVNALLLGDSALYLCASSAYRGIYNSPLHFGNGTRLTVT.

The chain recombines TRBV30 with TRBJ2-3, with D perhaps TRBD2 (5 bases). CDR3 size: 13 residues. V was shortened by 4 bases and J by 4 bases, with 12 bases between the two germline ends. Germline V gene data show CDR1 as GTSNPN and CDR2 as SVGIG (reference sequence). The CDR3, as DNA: TGTGCCTGGACCAAGTTTAGCGCAGATACGCAGTATTTT. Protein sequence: CAWTKFSADTQYF.

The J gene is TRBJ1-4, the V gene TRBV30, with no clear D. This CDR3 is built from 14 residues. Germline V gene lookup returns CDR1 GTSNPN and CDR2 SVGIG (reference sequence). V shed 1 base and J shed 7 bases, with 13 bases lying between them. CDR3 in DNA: TGTGCCTGGAGTGCCGGGCCCTTCGGTGAAAAACTGTTTTTT. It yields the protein CAWSAGPFGEKLFF.

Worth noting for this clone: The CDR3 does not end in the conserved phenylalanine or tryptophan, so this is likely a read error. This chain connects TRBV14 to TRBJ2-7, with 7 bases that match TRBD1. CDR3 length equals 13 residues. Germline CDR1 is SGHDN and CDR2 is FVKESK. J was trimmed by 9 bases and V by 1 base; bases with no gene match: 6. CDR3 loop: CASSQVNRGGQYL. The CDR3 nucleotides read TGTGCCAGCAGCCAAGTTAACAGGGGCGGGCAGTACCTC.

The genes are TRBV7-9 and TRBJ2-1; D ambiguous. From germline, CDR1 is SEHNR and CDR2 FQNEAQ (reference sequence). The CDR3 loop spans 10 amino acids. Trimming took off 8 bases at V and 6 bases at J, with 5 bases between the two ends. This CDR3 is CASAGNEQFF. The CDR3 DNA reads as TGTGCCAGCGCCGGCAATGAGCAGTTCTTC.

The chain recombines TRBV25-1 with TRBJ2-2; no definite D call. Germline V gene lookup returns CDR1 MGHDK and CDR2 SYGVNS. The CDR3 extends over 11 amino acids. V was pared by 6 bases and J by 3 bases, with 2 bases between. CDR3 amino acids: CASRDTGELFF. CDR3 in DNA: TGTGCCAGCAGGGACACCGGGGAGCTGTTTTTT.

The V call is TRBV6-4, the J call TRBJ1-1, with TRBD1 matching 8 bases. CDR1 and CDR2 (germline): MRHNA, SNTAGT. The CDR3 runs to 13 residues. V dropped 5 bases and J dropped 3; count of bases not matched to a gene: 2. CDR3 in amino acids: CASSKDRDTEAFF. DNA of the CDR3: TGTGCCAGCAGTAAGGACAGGGACACTGAAGCTTTCTTT.

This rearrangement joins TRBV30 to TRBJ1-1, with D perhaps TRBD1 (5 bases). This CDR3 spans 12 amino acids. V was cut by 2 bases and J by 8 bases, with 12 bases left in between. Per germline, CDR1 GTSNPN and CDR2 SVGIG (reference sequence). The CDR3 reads CAWSPGGYEAFF. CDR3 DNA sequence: TGTGCCTGGAGTCCGGGGGGGTACGAAGCTTTCTTT.

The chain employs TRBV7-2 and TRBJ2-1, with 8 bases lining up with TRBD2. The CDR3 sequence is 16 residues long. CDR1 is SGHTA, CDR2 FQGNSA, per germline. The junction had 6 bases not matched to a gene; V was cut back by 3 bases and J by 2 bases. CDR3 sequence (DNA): TGTGCCAGCAGCTTGCACGACGGGGGGGCCTACAATGAGCAGTTCTTC. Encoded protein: CASSLHDGGAYNEQFF.

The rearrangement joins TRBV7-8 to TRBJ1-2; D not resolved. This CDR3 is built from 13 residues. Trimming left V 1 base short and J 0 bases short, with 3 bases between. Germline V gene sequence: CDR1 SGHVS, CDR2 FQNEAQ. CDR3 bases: TGTGCCAGCAGCTTAGGCACTAACTATGGCTACACCTTC. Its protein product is CASSLGTNYGYTF.

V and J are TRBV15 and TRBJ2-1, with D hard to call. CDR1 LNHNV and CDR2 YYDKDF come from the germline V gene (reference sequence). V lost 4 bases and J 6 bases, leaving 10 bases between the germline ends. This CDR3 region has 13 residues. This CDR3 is CATSTTETNEQFF. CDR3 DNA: TGTGCCACCAGCACAACAGAGACCAATGAGCAGTTCTTC. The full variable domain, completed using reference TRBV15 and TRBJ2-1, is DAMVIQNPRYQVTQFGKPVTLSCSQTLNHNVMYWYQQKSSQAPKLLFHYYDKDFNNEADTPDNFQSRRPNTSFCFLDIRSPGLGDTAMYLCATSTTETNEQFFGPGTRLTVL.

CDR3 region: CASSRLQTGGTEAFF. CDR3 bases: TGTGCCAGCAGCCGCCTACAGACAGGGGGGACTGAAGCTTTCTTT. The V and J genes are TRBV5-8 and TRBJ1-1, with 9 bases matching TRBD1. Germline V CDR1 and CDR2: SGHTS, YDEGEE. The CDR3 has 15 residues. Trimming removed 4 bases from V and 5 bases from J; junction bases left unmatched: 9.

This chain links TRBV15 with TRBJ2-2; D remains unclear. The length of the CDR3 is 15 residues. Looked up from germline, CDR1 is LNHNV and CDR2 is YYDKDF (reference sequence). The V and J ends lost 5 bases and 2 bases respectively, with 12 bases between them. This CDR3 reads CATSPGRINTGELFF. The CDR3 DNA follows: TGTGCCACCAGCCCCGGACGGATAAACACCGGGGAGCTGTTTTTT.

The CDR3: CASSQGTGNFASQPQHF. CDR3 nucleotides: TGCGCCAGCAGCCAAGGGACAGGGAATTTCGCGAGTCAGCCCCAGCATTTT. The gene calls are TRBV4-3 and TRBJ1-5, with 8 bases lining up with TRBD1. The CDR3 is made up of 17 amino acids. The trim removed 1 base at V and 6 bases at J, leaving 11 bases unmatched. Germline V gene sequence: CDR1 LGHNA, CDR2 YSLEER.